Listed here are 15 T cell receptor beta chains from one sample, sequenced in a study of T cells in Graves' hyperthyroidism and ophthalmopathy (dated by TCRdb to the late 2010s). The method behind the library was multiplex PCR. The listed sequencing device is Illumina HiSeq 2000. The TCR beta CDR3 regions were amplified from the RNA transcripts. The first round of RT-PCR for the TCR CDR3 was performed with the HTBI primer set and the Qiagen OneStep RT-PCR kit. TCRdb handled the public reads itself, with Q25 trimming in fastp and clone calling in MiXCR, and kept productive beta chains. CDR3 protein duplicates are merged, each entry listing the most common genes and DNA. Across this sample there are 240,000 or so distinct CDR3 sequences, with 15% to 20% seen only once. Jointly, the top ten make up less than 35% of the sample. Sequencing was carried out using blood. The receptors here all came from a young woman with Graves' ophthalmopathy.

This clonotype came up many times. The CDR3 protein is CASSFRVAEAFF. DNA of the CDR3: TGTGCCAGCAGCTTTCGGGTGGCTGAAGCTTTCTTT. The chain employs TRBV11-2 and TRBJ1-1; D remains ambiguous. This CDR3 is 12 amino acids long. Trimming shortened V by 3 bases and J by 6 bases, and 8 bases separated the two germline ends. CDR1 is SGHAT and CDR2 is FQNNGV in the germline V gene.

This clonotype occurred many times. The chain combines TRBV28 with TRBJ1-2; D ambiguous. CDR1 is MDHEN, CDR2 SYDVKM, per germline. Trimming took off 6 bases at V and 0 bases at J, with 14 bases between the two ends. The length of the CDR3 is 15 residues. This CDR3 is CASRTVVPTNYGYTF. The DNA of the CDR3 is TGTGCCAGCAGGACTGTGGTCCCAACTAACTATGGCTACACCTTC.

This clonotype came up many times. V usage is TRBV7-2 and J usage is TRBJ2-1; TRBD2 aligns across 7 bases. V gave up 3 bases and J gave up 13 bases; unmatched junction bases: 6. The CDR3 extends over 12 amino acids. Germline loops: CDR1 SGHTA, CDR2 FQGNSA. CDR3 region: CASSFSGTRQFF. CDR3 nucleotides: TGTGCCAGCAGCTTCAGCGGGACTCGTCAGTTCTTC.

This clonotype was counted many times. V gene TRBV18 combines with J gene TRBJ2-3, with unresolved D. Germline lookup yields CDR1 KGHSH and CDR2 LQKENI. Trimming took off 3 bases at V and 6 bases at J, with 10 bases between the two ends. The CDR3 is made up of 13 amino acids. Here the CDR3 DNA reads TGTGCCAGCTCACCGCCTTCCCGCGATACGCAGTATTTT. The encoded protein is CASSPPSRDTQYF.

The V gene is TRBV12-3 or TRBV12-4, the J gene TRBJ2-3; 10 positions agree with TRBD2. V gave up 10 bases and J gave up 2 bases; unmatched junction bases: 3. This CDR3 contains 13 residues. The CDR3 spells CATSGGATDTQYF. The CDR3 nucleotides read TGTGCCACCAGCGGGGGGGCCACAGATACGCAGTATTTT.

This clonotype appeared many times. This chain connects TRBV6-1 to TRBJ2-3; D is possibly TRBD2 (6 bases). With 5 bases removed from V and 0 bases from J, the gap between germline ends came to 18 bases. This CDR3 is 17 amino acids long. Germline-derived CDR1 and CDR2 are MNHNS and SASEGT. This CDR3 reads CASSFPRDGTSTDTQYF. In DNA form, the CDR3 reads TGTGCCAGCAGTTTCCCTAGGGACGGGACTAGCACAGATACGCAGTATTTT.

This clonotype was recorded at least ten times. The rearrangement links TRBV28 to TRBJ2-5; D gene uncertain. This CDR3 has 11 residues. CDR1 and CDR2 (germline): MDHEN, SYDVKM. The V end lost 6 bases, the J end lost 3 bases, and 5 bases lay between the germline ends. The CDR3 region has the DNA TGTGCCAGCAGAATTGAAGAGACCCAGTACTTC. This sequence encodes CASRIEETQYF.

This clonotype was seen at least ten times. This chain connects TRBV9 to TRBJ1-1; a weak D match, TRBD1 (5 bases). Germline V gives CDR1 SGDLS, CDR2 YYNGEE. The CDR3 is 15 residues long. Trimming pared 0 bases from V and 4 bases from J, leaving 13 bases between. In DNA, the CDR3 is TGTGCCAGCAGCGTAGGTGATTTGGGGGGCACTGAAGCTTTCTTT. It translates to CASSVGDLGGTEAFF.

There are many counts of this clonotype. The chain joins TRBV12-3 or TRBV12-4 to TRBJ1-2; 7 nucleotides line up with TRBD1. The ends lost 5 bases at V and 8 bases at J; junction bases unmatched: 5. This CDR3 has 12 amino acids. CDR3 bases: TGTGCCAGCAGTCTGGGACAGAGAGGCTACACCTTC. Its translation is CASSLGQRGYTF.

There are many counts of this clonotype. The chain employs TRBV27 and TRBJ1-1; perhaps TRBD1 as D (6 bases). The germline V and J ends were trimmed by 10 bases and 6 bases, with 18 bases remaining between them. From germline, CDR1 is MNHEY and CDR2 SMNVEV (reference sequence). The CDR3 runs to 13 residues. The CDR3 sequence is CATLGGGHAEAFF. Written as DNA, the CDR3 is TGTGCCACCCTGGGAGGGGGGCACGCTGAAGCTTTCTTT.

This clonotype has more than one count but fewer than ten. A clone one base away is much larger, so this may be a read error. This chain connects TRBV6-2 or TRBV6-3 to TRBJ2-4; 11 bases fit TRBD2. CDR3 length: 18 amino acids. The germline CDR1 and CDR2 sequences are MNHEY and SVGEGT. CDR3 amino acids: CASRVLAGAMLAENIQYF. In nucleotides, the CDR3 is TGTGCCAGCAGGGTACTAGCGGGGGCGATGCTAGCCGAAAACATTCAGTACTTC.

The CDR3 nucleotides are TGTGCCAGCAGCTTGGTATCGGCGGGAGTCCCCGAGACCCAGTACTTC. Its protein product is CASSLVSAGVPETQYF. This sequence joins TRBV5-4 and TRBJ2-5, with TRBD2 matching over 7 bases. Trimming cost V 0 bases and J 5 bases; bases outside gene matches: 10. The CDR3 sequence is 16 residues long. CDR1 is SGHNT, CDR2 YYREEE, per germline (reference sequence).

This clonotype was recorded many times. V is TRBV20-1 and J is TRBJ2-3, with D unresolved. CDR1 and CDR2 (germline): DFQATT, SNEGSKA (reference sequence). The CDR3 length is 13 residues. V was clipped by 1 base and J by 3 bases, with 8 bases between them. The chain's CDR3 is CSARGGWTDTQYF. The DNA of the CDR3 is TGCAGTGCTAGAGGAGGCTGGACAGATACGCAGTATTTT.

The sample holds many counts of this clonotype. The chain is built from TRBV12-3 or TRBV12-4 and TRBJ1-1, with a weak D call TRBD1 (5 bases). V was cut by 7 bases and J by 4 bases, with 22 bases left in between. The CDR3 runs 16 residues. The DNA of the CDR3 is TGTGCCAGCACCCGCTCGGGGGGGGGAGCGACCACTGAAGCTTTCTTT. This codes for CASTRSGGGATTEAFF.

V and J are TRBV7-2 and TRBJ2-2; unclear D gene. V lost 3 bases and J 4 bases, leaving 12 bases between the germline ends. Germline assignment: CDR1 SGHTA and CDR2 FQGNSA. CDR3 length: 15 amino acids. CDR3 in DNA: TGTGCCAGCAGCTTTCTCCCGGAAATCACCGGGGAGCTGTTTTTT. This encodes CASSFLPEITGELFF.